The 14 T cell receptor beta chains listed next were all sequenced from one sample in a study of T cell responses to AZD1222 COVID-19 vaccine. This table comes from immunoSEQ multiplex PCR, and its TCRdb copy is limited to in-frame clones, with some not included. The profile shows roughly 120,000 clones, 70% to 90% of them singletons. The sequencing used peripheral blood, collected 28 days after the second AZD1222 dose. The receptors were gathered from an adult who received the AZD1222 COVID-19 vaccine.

DNA for the CDR3: TGCGCCAGCAGCCAAGGTCCCCCCAGCGGGTCTTTCGTCAAGCAGTTCTTC. Amino acid sequence: CASSQGPPSGSFVKQFF. The chain couples TRBV4-3 to TRBJ2-1, with D possibly matching TRBD2 (6 bases). Germline assignment: CDR1 LGHNA and CDR2 YSLEER. Trimming cost V 1 base and J 11 bases, with 24 bases left between them. This CDR3 is built from 17 residues.

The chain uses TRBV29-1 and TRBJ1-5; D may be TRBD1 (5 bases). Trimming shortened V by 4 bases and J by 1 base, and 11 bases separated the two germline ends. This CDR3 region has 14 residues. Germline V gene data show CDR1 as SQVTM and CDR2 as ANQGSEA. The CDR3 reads CSVGGDGSNQPQHF. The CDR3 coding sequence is TGCAGCGTTGGGGGCGACGGGAGCAATCAGCCCCAGCATTTT.

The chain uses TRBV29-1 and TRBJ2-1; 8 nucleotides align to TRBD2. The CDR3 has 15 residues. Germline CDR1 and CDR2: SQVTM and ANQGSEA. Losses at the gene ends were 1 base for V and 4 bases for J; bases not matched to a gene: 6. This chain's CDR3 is CSVEGSSGGYNEQFF. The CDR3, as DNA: TGCAGCGTTGAAGGCTCGAGCGGGGGATACAATGAGCAGTTCTTC.

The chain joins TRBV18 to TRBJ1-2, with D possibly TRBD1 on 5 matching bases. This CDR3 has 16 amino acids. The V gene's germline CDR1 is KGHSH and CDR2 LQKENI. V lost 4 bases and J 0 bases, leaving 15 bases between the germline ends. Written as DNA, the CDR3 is TGTGCCAGCTCACTAAGGGGCCAGGAGACTAACTATGGCTACACCTTC. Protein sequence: CASSLRGQETNYGYTF.

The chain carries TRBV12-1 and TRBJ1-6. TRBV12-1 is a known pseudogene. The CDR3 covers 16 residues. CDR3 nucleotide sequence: TGTGCCAGCAGGGGGAAGTGGGTATGGTATAATTCACCCCTCCACTTT. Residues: CASRGKWVWYNSPLHF.

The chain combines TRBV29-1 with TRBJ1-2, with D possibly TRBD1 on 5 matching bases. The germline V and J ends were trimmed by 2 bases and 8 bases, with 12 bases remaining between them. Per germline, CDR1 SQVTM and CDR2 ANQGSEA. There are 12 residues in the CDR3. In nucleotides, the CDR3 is TGCAGCGTTGAACCTGCAGGGTCCGGCTACACCTTC. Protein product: CSVEPAGSGYTF.

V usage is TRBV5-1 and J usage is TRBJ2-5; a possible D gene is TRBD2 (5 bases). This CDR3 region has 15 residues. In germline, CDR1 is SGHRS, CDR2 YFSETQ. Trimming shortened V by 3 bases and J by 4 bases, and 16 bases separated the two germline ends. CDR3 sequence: CASSSEGLGGETQYF. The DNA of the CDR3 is TGCGCCAGCAGCTCAGAGGGCCTTGGAGGAGAGACCCAGTACTTC.

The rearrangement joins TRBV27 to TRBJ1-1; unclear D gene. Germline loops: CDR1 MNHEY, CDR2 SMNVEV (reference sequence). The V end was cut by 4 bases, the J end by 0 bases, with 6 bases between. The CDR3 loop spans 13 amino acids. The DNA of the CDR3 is TGTGCCAGCAGTTATATAATGAACACTGAAGCTTTCTTT. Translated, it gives CASSYIMNTEAFF.

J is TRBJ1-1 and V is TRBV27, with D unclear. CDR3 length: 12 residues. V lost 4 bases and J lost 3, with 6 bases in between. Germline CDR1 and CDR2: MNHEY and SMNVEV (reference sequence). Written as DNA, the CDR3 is TGTGCCAGCAGTTCTGGTTACACTGAAGCTTTCTTT. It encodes CASSSGYTEAFF.

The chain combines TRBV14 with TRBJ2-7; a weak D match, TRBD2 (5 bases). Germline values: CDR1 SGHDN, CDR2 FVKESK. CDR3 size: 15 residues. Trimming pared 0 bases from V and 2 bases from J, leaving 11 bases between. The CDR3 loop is CASSQERVRAYEQYF. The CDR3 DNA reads TGTGCCAGCAGCCAAGAGAGGGTGAGGGCCTACGAGCAGTACTTC.

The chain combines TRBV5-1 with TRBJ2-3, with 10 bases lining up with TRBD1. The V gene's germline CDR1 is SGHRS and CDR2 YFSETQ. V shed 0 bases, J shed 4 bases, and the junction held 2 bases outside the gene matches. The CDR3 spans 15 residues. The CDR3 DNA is TGCGCCAGCAGCTTGGGGGACAGGGGTGCAGATACGCAGTATTTT. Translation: CASSLGDRGADTQYF.

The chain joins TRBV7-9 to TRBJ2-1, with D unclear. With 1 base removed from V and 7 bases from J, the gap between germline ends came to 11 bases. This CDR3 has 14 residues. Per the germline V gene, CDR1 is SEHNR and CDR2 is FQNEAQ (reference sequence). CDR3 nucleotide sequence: TGTGCCAGCAGCTTAGGAACGGACGGGAATGAGCAGTTCTTC. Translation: CASSLGTDGNEQFF. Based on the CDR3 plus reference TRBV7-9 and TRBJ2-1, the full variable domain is DTGVSQNPRHKITKRGQNVTFRCDPISEHNRLYWYRQTLGQGPEFLTYFQNEAQLEKSRLLSDRFSAERPKGSFSTLEIQRTEQGDSAMYLCASSLGTDGNEQFFGPGTRLTVL.

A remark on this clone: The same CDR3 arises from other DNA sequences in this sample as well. In DNA form, the CDR3 reads TGTGCCAGCAGTCTCCGTCCGGGGCCCTACGAGCAGTACTTC. Residues: CASSLRPGPYEQYF. The chain carries TRBV28 and TRBJ2-7, with D possibly called TRBD1 or TRBD2 (5 bases each). CDR3 length equals 14 residues. Trimming pared 5 bases from V and 2 bases from J, leaving 13 bases between. Germline CDR1 MDHEN, CDR2 SYDVKM.

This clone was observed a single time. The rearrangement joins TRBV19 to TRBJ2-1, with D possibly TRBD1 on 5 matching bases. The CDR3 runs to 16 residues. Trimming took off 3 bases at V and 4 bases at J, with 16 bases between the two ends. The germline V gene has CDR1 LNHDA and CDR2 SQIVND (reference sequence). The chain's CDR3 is CASSMDILKHYNEQFF. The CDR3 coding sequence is TGTGCCAGTAGTATGGACATCCTAAAACATTACAATGAGCAGTTCTTC.